The clone carrying this T cell receptor beta chain was detected a few times. The sample comes from a study of T cell changes during pregnancy in multiple sclerosis. The CDR3 loop spans 14 amino acids. V shed 4 bases, J shed 6 bases, and the junction held 10 bases outside the gene matches. The germline gives CDR1 SGHDT, CDR2 YYEEEE. The assay was immunoSEQ multiplex PCR, and TCRdb's table has in-frame clones only and misses some. The sample carries fewer than 110,000 clones, more than 85% recorded once. The sequencing used peripheral blood, collected in the second trimester of pregnancy. V usage is TRBV5-6 and J usage is TRBJ2-7; 7 nucleotides match TRBD1. This TCR was sampled from a female donor with multiple sclerosis, enrolled in a pregnancy study. The CDR3 nucleotides read TGTGCCAGCAGCCCCTGGACAGGTGGGAGCGAGCAGTACTTC. Amino acid sequence: CASSPWTGGSEQYF.